Sequencing of this TCR beta chain was carried out in a study of T-cell reconstitution after alpha-beta-depleted transplantation in children. Study-wide results and limits: From surviving recipient T cells and thymic progenitors came the high day-60 TCRbeta diversity observed in some patients. Alpha-beta T cells present about two months after transplant were reported to originate from several hundred expanded graft clones. A year post-transplant, T-cell counts and diversity derived mostly from newly produced T cells.

Molecular barcoding with unique molecular identifiers was used for the TCRbeta library. One entry per CDR3 protein, called by TCRdb with MiXCR from the PCR reads. The repertoire holds some 310,000 distinct CDR3 sequences, with 23% as singletons. A word on this clonotype: Antigen: not known.

The input for sequencing was PBMCs, mostly from graft donor cells, taken 180 days after TCRalphabeta/CD19-depleted stem cell transplant. The sequence was collected from a male patient between 10 and 17 years old who had a stem cell transplant for acute lymphoblastic leukemia, so the T cells may come from the graft donor.

In DNA, the CDR3 is TGCAGTGCTAGGGGTGTTGGCAATCAGCCCCAGCATTTT. Its translation is CSARGVGNQPQHF. The J gene is TRBJ1-5, the V gene TRBV20-1; no definite D call. The germline V gene encodes CDR1 DFQATT and CDR2 SNEGSKA (reference sequence). The germline V and J ends were trimmed by 3 bases and 2 bases, with 8 bases remaining between them. CDR3 size: 13 residues.